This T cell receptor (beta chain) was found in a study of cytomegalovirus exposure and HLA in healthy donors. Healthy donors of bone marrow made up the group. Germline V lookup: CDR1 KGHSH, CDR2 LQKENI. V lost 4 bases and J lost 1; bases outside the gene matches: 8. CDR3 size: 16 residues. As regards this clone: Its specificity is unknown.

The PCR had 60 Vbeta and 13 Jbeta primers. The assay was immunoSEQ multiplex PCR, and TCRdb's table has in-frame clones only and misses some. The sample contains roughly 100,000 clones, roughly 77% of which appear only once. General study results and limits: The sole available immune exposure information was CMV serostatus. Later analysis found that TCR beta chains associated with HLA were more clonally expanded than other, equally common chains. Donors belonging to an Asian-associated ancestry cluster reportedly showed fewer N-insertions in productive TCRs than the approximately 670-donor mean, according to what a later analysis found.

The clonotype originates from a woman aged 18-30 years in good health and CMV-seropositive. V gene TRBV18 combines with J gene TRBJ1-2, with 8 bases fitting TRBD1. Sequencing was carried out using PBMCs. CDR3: CASSRWDRPYNYGYTF. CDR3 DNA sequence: TGTGCCAGCTCACGGTGGGACAGGCCATATAACTATGGCTACACCTTC.